There are a few counts of the clone carrying this T cell receptor beta chain. TCRdb's table, derived via immunoSEQ multiplex PCR, lists solely in-frame clones and lacks some. This table has 35,000 to 40,000 clones, approximately 87% appearing once. The CDR3 consists of 13 residues. Trimming took off 4 bases at V and 4 bases at J, with 11 bases between the two ends. Germline V gives CDR1 LNHNV, CDR2 YYDKDF (reference sequence). The record originates from a study of lymphopenia after photon versus proton radiotherapy. The material sequenced was peripheral blood, taken from a patient treated with photon-based radiotherapy. This chain joins TRBV15 and TRBJ2-7, with D tentatively TRBD2 (6 bases). The receptor's source is a man between 50 and 59 years old with gastric cancer. The DNA of the CDR3 is TGTGCCACCAGCATGCGCGGGACTTACGAGCAGTACTTC. Translated: CATSMRGTYEQYF.